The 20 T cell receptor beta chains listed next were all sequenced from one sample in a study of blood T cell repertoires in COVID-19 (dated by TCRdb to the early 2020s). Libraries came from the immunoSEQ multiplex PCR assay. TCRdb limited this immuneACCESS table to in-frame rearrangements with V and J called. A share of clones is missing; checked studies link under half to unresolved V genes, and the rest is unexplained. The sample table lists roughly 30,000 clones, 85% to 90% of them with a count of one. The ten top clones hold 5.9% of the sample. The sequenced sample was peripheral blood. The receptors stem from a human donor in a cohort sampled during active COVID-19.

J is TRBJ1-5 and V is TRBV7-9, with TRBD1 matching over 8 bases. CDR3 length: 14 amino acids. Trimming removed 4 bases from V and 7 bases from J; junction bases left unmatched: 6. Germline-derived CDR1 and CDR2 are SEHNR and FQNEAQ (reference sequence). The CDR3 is CASSSTGERQPQHF. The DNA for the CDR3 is TGTGCCAGCAGCTCGACAGGGGAGAGACAGCCCCAGCATTTT.

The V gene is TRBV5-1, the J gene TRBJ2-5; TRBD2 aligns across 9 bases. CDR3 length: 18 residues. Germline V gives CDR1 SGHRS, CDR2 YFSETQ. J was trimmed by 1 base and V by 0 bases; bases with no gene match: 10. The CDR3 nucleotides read TGCGCCAGCAGCTTGGTTCCCATGGCTAGCGGGGCCCAAGAGACCCAGTACTTC. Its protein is CASSLVPMASGAQETQYF.

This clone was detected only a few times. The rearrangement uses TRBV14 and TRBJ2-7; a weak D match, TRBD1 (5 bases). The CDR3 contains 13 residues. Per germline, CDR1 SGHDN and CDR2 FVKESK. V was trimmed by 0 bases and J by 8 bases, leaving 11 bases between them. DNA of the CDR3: TGTGCCAGCAGCCAAGACGGACCAGGGAAGCAGTACTTC. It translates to CASSQDGPGKQYF.

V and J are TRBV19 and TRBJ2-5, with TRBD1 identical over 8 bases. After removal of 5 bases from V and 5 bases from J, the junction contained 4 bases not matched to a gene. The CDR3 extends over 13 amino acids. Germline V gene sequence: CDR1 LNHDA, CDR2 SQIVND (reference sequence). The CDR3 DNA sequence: TGTGCCAGTAGTCGCAGGGGGCTTGAGACCCAGTACTTC. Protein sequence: CASSRRGLETQYF.

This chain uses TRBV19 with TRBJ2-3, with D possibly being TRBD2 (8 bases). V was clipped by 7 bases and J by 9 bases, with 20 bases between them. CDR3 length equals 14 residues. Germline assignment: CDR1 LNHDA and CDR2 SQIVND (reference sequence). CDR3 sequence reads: CASTRGGTDTTQYF. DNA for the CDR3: TGTGCCAGTACTCGCGGGGGGACAGATACGACGCAGTATTTT.

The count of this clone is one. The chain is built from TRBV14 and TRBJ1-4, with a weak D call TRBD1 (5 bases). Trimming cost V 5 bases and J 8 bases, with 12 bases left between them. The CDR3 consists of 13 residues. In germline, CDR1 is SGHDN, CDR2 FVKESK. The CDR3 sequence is CASSNRRNEKLFF. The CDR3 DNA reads TGTGCCAGCAGCAACAGGAGAAACGAAAAACTGTTTTTT.

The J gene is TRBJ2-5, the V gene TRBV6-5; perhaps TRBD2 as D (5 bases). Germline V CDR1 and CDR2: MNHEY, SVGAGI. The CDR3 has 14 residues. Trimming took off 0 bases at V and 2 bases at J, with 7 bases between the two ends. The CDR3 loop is CASSYSPGQETQYF. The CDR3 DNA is TGTGCCAGCAGTTACTCGCCGGGGCAAGAGACCCAGTACTTC.

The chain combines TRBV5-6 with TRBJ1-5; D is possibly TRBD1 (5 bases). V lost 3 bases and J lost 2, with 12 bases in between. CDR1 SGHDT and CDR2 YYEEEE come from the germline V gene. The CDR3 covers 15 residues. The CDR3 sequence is CASSSWGSRNQPQHF. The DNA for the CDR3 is TGTGCCAGCAGCTCCTGGGGCAGTCGCAATCAGCCCCAGCATTTT.

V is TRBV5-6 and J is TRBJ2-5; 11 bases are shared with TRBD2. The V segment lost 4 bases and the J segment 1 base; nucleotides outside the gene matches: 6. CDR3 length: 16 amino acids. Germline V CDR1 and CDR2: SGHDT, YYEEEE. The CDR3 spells CASSLGLAGLQETQYF. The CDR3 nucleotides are TGTGCCAGCAGCCTCGGACTAGCGGGCCTCCAAGAGACCCAGTACTTC.

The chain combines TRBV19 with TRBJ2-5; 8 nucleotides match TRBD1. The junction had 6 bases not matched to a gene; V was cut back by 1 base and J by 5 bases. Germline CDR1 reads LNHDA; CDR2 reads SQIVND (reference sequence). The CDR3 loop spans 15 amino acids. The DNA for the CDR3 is TGTGCCAGTAGTATAGTGGCAGGGGGCGGTGAGACCCAGTACTTC. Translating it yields CASSIVAGGGETQYF.

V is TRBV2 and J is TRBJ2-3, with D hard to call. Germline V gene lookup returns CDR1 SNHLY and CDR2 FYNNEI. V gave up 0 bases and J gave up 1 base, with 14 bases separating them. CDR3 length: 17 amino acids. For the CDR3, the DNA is TGTGCCAGCAGTGAAGCCCTCGGTCACGTTGGCACAGATACGCAGTATTTT. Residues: CASSEALGHVGTDTQYF.

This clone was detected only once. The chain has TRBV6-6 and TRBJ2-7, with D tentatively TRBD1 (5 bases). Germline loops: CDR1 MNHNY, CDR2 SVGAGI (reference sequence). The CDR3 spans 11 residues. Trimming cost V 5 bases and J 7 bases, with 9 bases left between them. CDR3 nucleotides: TGTGCCAGCAGTACCTACAGGGAGCAGTACTTC. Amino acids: CASSTYREQYF.

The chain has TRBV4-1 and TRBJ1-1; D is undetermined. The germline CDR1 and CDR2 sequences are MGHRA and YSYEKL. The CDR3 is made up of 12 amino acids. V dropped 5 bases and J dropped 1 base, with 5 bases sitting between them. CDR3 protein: CASSSQNTEAFF. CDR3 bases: TGCGCCAGCAGCTCCCAGAACACTGAAGCTTTCTTT.

The CDR3 sequence: CASSSGQGGEQYF. The CDR3 DNA reads as TGTGCCAGTAGCTCCGGACAGGGCGGCGAGCAGTACTTC. The V call is TRBV19, the J call TRBJ2-7; TRBD1 matches at 8 bases. Germline V CDR1 and CDR2: LNHDA, SQIVND (reference sequence). The V gene end was trimmed by 6 bases and the J gene end by 6 bases; junction bases not matched to a gene: 7. The CDR3 loop spans 13 amino acids.

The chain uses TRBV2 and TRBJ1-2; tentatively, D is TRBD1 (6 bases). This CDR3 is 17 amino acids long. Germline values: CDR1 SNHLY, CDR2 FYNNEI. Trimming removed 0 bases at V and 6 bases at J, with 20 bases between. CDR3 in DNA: TGTGCCAGCAGTGAAGCGTTACCAGGGGCTGGGGAGCATGGCTACACCTTC. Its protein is CASSEALPGAGEHGYTF.

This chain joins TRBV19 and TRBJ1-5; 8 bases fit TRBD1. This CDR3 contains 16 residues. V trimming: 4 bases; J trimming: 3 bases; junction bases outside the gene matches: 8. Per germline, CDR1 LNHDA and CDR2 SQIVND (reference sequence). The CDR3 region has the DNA TGTGCCAGTAGTAGCCTCAGGGGGCTAGACAATCAGCCCCAGCATTTT. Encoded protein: CASSSLRGLDNQPQHF.

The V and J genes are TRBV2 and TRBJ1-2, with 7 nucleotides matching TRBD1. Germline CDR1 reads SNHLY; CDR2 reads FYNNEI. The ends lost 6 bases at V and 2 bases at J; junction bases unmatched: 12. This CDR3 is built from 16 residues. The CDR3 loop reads CASSPMGGQLNYGYTF. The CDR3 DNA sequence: TGTGCCAGCAGCCCGATGGGGGGACAGCTAAACTATGGCTACACCTTC.

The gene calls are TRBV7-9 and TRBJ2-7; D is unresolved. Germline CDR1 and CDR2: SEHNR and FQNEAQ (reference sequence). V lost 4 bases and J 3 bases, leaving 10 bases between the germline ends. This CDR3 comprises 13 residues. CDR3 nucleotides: TGTGCCAGCAGCTCCGGTTTGATCTACGAGCAGTACTTC. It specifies CASSSGLIYEQYF.

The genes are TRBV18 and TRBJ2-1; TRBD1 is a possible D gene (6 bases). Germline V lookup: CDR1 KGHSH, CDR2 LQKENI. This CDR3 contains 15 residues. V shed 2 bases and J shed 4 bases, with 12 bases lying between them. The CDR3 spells CASSPTAGVYNEQFF. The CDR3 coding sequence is TGTGCCAGCTCACCAACGGCAGGGGTGTACAATGAGCAGTTCTTC.

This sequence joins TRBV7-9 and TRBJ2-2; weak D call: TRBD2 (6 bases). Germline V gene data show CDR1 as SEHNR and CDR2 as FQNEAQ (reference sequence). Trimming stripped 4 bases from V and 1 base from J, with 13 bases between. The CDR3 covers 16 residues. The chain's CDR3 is CASSSGLKENTGELFF. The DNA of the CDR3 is TGTGCCAGCAGCTCGGGACTTAAAGAGAACACCGGGGAGCTGTTTTTT.